This entry lists 30 T cell receptor beta chains sequenced from one sample in a study of identical twins. MiXCR, applied by TCRdb to the 5' RACE reads, yields one record per CDR3 protein. The table records about 500,000 distinct CDR3 sequences, roughly 13% of them present only once. These data also featured in a second study, about yellow fever vaccine responses in identical twins.

Sequencing was performed on CD4+ T cells sorted from blood. The receptors stem from a woman between 18 and 30 years old in good health.

CDR3 residues: CSANRDRDEKLFF. DNA of the CDR3: TGCAGTGCAAACCGGGACAGAGATGAAAAACTGTTTTTT. The chain combines TRBV20-1 with TRBJ1-4; 7 bases align to TRBD1. V was pared by 6 bases and J by 6 bases, with 7 bases of the junction left unmatched. The germline gives CDR1 DFQATT, CDR2 SNEGSKA (reference sequence). This CDR3 contains 13 residues.

This clonotype was observed at least ten times. In DNA form, the CDR3 reads TGTGCCAGCAGCCAACGCGGGAATCCCTACAATGAGCAGTTCTTC. Translating gives CASSQRGNPYNEQFF. The V call is TRBV9, the J call TRBJ2-1; D may be TRBD2 (6 bases). CDR1 SGDLS and CDR2 YYNGEE come from the germline V gene. The V gene lost 4 bases and the J gene lost 2 bases, with 13 bases spanning the gap. This CDR3 has 15 residues. Drawing the rest from reference TRBV9 and TRBJ2-1, the complete variable domain is DSGVTQTPKHLITATGQRVTLRCSPRSGDLSVYWYQQSLDQGLQFLIQYYNGEERAKGNILERFSAQQFPDLHSELNLSSLELGDSALYFCASSQRGNPYNEQFFGPGTRLTVL.

The J gene is TRBJ1-5, the V gene TRBV20-1; D unresolved. V shed 3 bases and J shed 0 bases, with 9 bases lying between them. The CDR3 runs to 14 residues. CDR1 and CDR2 (germline): DFQATT, SNEGSKA (reference sequence). CDR3 nucleotide sequence: TGCAGTGCTAGTTCGGTCAGTAGCAATCAGCCCCAGCATTTT. Protein sequence: CSASSVSSNQPQHF.

This chain connects TRBV9 to TRBJ2-7; D remains ambiguous. The CDR3 runs to 14 residues. The germline V and J ends were trimmed by 0 bases and 4 bases, with 11 bases remaining between them. Germline loops: CDR1 SGDLS, CDR2 YYNGEE. CDR3 sequence reads: CASSVAPLSYEQYF. The CDR3 DNA is TGTGCCAGCAGCGTAGCCCCGTTGAGTTACGAGCAGTACTTC.

This rearrangement joins TRBV25-1 to TRBJ2-3, with 7 bases matching TRBD2. CDR1 is MGHDK, CDR2 SYGVNS, per germline. Losses at the gene ends were 6 bases for V and 2 bases for J; bases not matched to a gene: 5. The CDR3 totals 14 residues. The CDR3 loop reads CASSEAGLTDTQYF. In DNA, the CDR3 is TGTGCCAGCAGCGAAGCGGGACTCACAGATACGCAGTATTTT.

This chain links TRBV15 with TRBJ2-1; D gene unclear. This CDR3 spans 13 amino acids. Germline loops: CDR1 LNHNV, CDR2 YYDKDF (reference sequence). Trimming stripped 5 bases from V and 4 bases from J, with 9 bases between. This CDR3 is CATSGKGYNEQFF. CDR3 nucleotide sequence: TGTGCCACCAGCGGGAAGGGTTACAATGAGCAGTTCTTC. Supplemented by reference TRBV15 and TRBJ2-1, the full variable domain reads DAMVIQNPRYQVTQFGKPVTLSCSQTLNHNVMYWYQQKSSQAPKLLFHYYDKDFNNEADTPDNFQSRRPNTSFCFLDIRSPGLGDTAMYLCATSGKGYNEQFFGPGTRLTVL.

This clonotype has ten or more counts. The chain couples TRBV12-3 or TRBV12-4 to TRBJ1-1; unclear D gene. Trimming left V 3 bases short and J 1 base short, with 6 bases between. The CDR3 runs to 13 residues. Here the CDR3 DNA reads TGTGCCAGCAGTTTTCGGGAGAACACTGAAGCTTTCTTT. As protein: CASSFRENTEAFF.

This clonotype has ten or more counts. The chain combines TRBV7-9 with TRBJ2-7, with 10 bases identical to TRBD2. Germline loops: CDR1 SEHNR, CDR2 FQNEAQ (reference sequence). The junction had 4 bases not matched to a gene; V was cut back by 5 bases and J by 0 bases. The CDR3 contains 15 residues. Here the CDR3 reads CASSLRTSGSYEQYF. The CDR3, as DNA: TGTGCCAGCAGCCTCCGGACTAGCGGCTCCTACGAGCAGTACTTC.

This clonotype appeared once. The chain carries TRBV20-1 and TRBJ2-4, with TRBD1 identical over 9 bases. Trimming took 5 bases from V and 6 from J; bases not matched to a gene: 5. Germline CDR1 DFQATT, CDR2 SNEGSKA (reference sequence). There are 13 residues in the CDR3. CDR3 nucleotides: TGCAGTGCTCTTCAGGACAGGGGAAACATTCAGTACTTC. Amino acid sequence: CSALQDRGNIQYF.

This clonotype turned up a few times. The chain joins TRBV18 to TRBJ1-6; D unclear. This CDR3 is built from 14 residues. CDR1 is KGHSH, CDR2 LQKENI, per germline. V was pared by 1 base and J by 10 bases, with 11 bases between. This CDR3 reads CASSPRMGGSPLHF. In DNA form, the CDR3 reads TGTGCCAGCTCACCACGGATGGGAGGCTCACCCCTCCACTTT. Based on the CDR3 plus reference TRBV18 and TRBJ1-6, the full variable domain is NAGVMQNPRHLVRRRGQEARLRCSPMKGHSHVYWYRQLPEEGLKFMVYLQKENIIDESGMPKERFSAEFPKEGPSILRIQQVVRGDSAAYFCASSPRMGGSPLHFGNGTRLTVT.

This clonotype has at least ten counts. The V and J genes are TRBV5-1 and TRBJ1-5; possibly TRBD1 for D (5 bases). Per the germline V gene, CDR1 is SGHRS and CDR2 is YFSETQ. V gave up 4 bases and J gave up 2 bases, with 10 bases separating them. The CDR3 loop spans 14 amino acids. CDR3 coding DNA: TGCGCCAGCAGCCCAGGGAGTGGCAATCAGCCCCAGCATTTT. This sequence encodes CASSPGSGNQPQHF. Full variable domain (missing parts from reference TRBV5-1 and TRBJ1-5): KAGVTQTPRYLIKTRGQQVTLSCSPISGHRSVSWYQQTPGQGLQFLFEYFSETQRNKGNFPGRFSGRQFSNSRSEMNVSTLELGDSALYLCASSPGSGNQPQHFGDGTRLSIL.

The chain has TRBV7-2 and TRBJ2-3, with D maybe TRBD2 (6 bases). This CDR3 is built from 14 residues. Germline CDR1 reads SGHTA; CDR2 reads FQGNSA. With 2 bases removed from V and 6 bases from J, the gap between germline ends came to 12 bases. Here the CDR3 reads CASSLRSGWDTQYF. In DNA, the CDR3 is TGTGCCAGCAGCTTACGTAGCGGCTGGGATACGCAGTATTTT.

At least ten counts were recorded for this clonotype. J is TRBJ2-1 and V is TRBV5-1, with D perhaps given as TRBD1 or TRBD2 (5 bases each). Germline CDR1 and CDR2: SGHRS and YFSETQ. CDR3 length: 13 amino acids. With 4 bases removed from V and 5 bases from J, the gap between germline ends came to 10 bases. CDR3 residues: CASSGTGNNEQFF. The CDR3 DNA sequence: TGCGCCAGCAGCGGGACGGGGAACAATGAGCAGTTCTTC.

This clonotype was counted only a few times. This chain links TRBV3-1 with TRBJ2-4, with D perhaps matching TRBD1 (5 bases). The CDR3 sequence is 16 residues long. Germline lookup yields CDR1 LGHDT and CDR2 YNNKEL (reference sequence). V dropped 0 bases and J dropped 0 bases, with 9 bases sitting between them. The CDR3 spells CASSQDGALAKNIQYF. The CDR3 bases are TGTGCCAGCAGCCAAGATGGGGCGTTAGCCAAAAACATTCAGTACTTC.

This chain connects TRBV7-9 to TRBJ1-1; D might be TRBD1 (5 bases). Germline CDR1 SEHNR, CDR2 FQNEAQ (reference sequence). The CDR3 consists of 14 residues. Trimming removed 4 bases from V and 4 bases from J, with 13 bases in between. The CDR3 sequence is CASSYLRQGTEAFF. CDR3 coding DNA: TGTGCCAGCAGCTACCTCCGCCAGGGCACTGAAGCTTTCTTT.

This clonotype was counted many times. This rearrangement joins TRBV5-1 to TRBJ2-7; D is possibly TRBD2 (6 bases). The CDR3 runs 14 residues. Germline CDR1 and CDR2: SGHRS and YFSETQ. The V gene lost 4 bases and the J gene lost 6 bases, with 17 bases spanning the gap. CDR3 DNA sequence: TGCGCCAGCAGCCCTGGAGCGACTAGTCGCGAGCAGTACTTC. Protein: CASSPGATSREQYF. Supplemented by reference TRBV5-1 and TRBJ2-7, the full variable domain reads KAGVTQTPRYLIKTRGQQVTLSCSPISGHRSVSWYQQTPGQGLQFLFEYFSETQRNKGNFPGRFSGRQFSNSRSEMNVSTLELGDSALYLCASSPGATSREQYFGPGTRLTVT.

On this clonotype: One end of the junction varies from germline; a read error may be responsible. The rearrangement joins TRBV5-1 to TRBJ2-7; tentative D call: TRBD2 (5 bases). The CDR3 loop spans 17 amino acids. Germline V gene data show CDR1 as SGHRS and CDR2 as YFSETQ. The CDR3 here is CASSLGSSPLYSYEQYF. In DNA form, the CDR3 reads TGCGCCAGCAGTTTGGGGAGCAGTCCCCTCTACTCCTACGAGCAGTACTTC.

The rearrangement links TRBV7-2 to TRBJ2-1; 12 nucleotides match TRBD2. The trim removed 5 bases at V and 1 base at J, leaving 3 bases unmatched. The CDR3 is 16 amino acids. Germline CDR1 and CDR2: SGHTA and FQGNSA. The CDR3 loop reads CASSRTSGTSYNEQFF. CDR3 nucleotides: TGTGCCAGCAGCAGGACTAGCGGGACTTCCTACAATGAGCAGTTCTTC.

The gene calls are TRBV24-1 and TRBJ2-5; D ambiguous. V dropped 4 bases and J dropped 3 bases, with 11 bases sitting between them. Germline CDR1 reads KGHDR; CDR2 reads SFDVKD. This CDR3 contains 14 residues. CDR3 amino acids: CATSENDGKETQYF. CDR3 in DNA: TGTGCCACCAGTGAGAACGACGGAAAAGAGACCCAGTACTTC.

The chain employs TRBV11-2 and TRBJ2-1, with 10 bases aligning to TRBD1. CDR1 SGHAT and CDR2 FQNNGV come from the germline V gene. The CDR3 length is 16 residues. V lost 5 bases to trimming and J lost 7 bases; unmatched junction nucleotides: 11. The CDR3 sequence is CASSTKQGQGRNEQFF. Here the CDR3 DNA reads TGTGCCAGCAGCACAAAGCAGGGACAGGGGCGAAATGAGCAGTTCTTC. The full variable domain, completed using reference TRBV11-2 and TRBJ2-1, is EAGVAQSPRYKIIEKRQSVAFWCNPISGHATLYWYQQILGQGPKLLIQFQNNGVVDDSQLPKDRFSAERLKGVDSTLKIQPAKLEDSAVYLCASSTKQGQGRNEQFFGPGTRLTVL.

This chain joins TRBV3-1 and TRBJ2-1, with TRBD2 matching over 9 bases. The CDR3 is 15 residues long. Germline V gene data show CDR1 as LGHDT and CDR2 as YNNKEL (reference sequence). Unmatched junction bases numbered 8, after V lost 4 bases and J lost 7 bases. This CDR3 reads CASSPWTSVLNEQFF. For the CDR3, the DNA is TGTGCCAGCAGCCCATGGACTAGCGTCCTAAATGAGCAGTTCTTC.

The V and J genes are TRBV3-1 and TRBJ1-5; no firm D call. Germline values: CDR1 LGHDT, CDR2 YNNKEL (reference sequence). The CDR3 extends over 13 amino acids. With 1 base removed from V and 9 bases from J, the gap between germline ends came to 10 bases. CDR3 sequence (DNA): TGTGCCAGCAGCCAAGCGGTGGGTTTGCCCCAGCATTTT. Protein product: CASSQAVGLPQHF.

J is TRBJ2-2 and V is TRBV6-2 or TRBV6-3; D possibly corresponds to TRBD1 (6 bases). The germline CDR1 and CDR2 sequences are MNHEY and SVGEGT. This CDR3 is 14 amino acids long. The V gene lost 7 bases and the J gene lost 6 bases, with 15 bases spanning the gap. The CDR3 reads CASTLVQGSGELFF. The DNA of the CDR3 is TGTGCCAGCACTCTCGTACAGGGATCCGGGGAGCTGTTTTTT.

This clonotype was found a few times. V gene TRBV11-2 combines with J gene TRBJ2-1; D tentatively reads TRBD1 or TRBD2 (5 bases each). CDR1 SGHAT and CDR2 FQNNGV come from the germline V gene. Trimming shortened V by 3 bases and J by 5 bases, and 26 bases separated the two germline ends. The CDR3 runs 19 residues. CDR3 in amino acids: CASSFYRDPVLSGHNEQFF. The CDR3 DNA reads as TGTGCCAGCAGCTTTTACCGGGACCCAGTTTTATCTGGGCACAATGAGCAGTTCTTC.

V usage is TRBV2 and J usage is TRBJ2-7; 7 bases agree with TRBD1. This CDR3 comprises 13 residues. Germline values: CDR1 SNHLY, CDR2 FYNNEI. V lost 4 bases to trimming and J lost 4 bases; unmatched junction nucleotides: 4. The CDR3 sequence: CASSGDREYEQYF. CDR3 coding DNA: TGTGCCAGCAGTGGAGACAGGGAATACGAGCAGTACTTC.

This clonotype has more than one count but fewer than ten. The V call is TRBV15, the J call TRBJ2-7; 12 nucleotides line up with TRBD2. The CDR3 covers 16 residues. In germline, CDR1 is LNHNV, CDR2 YYDKDF (reference sequence). J was trimmed by 2 bases and V by 1 base; bases with no gene match: 3. CDR3 nucleotides: TGTGCCACCAGCAGAGGCGGACTAGCGGGACCCTACGAGCAGTACTTC. Residues: CATSRGGLAGPYEQYF.

This clonotype appeared a few times. This chain uses TRBV20-1 with TRBJ2-7; TRBD1 matches 10 bases. Per germline, CDR1 DFQATT and CDR2 SNEGSKA (reference sequence). Unmatched junction bases numbered 4, after V lost 2 bases and J lost 3 bases. The CDR3 is made up of 14 amino acids. CDR3 residues: CSARRTGGVYEQYF. The CDR3 DNA sequence: TGCAGTGCTAGAAGGACAGGGGGGGTCTACGAGCAGTACTTC.

The J gene is TRBJ2-5, the V gene TRBV4-1, with 12 bases identical to TRBD2. The V segment lost 3 bases and the J segment 5 bases; nucleotides outside the gene matches: 7. Germline lookup yields CDR1 MGHRA and CDR2 YSYEKL. This CDR3 region has 16 residues. Here the CDR3 reads CASSHLAGGPGETQYF. CDR3 nucleotide sequence: TGCGCCAGCAGCCATCTAGCGGGAGGGCCTGGGGAGACCCAGTACTTC.

This clonotype occurred a few times. The V gene is TRBV3-1, the J gene TRBJ2-1, with 7 bases that match TRBD1. Germline V gene sequence: CDR1 LGHDT, CDR2 YNNKEL (reference sequence). This CDR3 region has 14 residues. V was pared by 4 bases and J by 5 bases, with 5 bases of the junction left unmatched. The CDR3 loop is CASSRQGSNNEQFF. CDR3 nucleotides: TGTGCCAGCAGCCGACAGGGCTCTAACAATGAGCAGTTCTTC.

This clonotype appeared a few times. J is TRBJ2-3 and V is TRBV21-1; the table's D call of TRBD2 was not tested on the DNA. TRBV21-1 is an annotated pseudogene. The CDR3 spans 15 residues. CDR3 amino acids: CASRRGVLSTDTQYF. The CDR3 bases are TGTGCCAGCAGGCGGGGGGTCCTTAGCACAGATACGCAGTATTTT.